This T cell receptor beta chain comes out of a study of shared clonotypes between healthy human individuals. CDR1 is MNHNY, CDR2 SVGAGI, per germline (reference sequence). The V and J ends lost 2 bases and 0 bases respectively, with 6 bases between them. The CDR3 is 14 amino acids. The repertoire was sequenced with immunoSEQ multiplex PCR; TCRdb's copy has only in-frame clones and lacks some. Seen here are roughly 2 million clones, around 95% observed once, and the top ten hold 0.13%. With regard to this clone: Other nucleotide sequences from this sample produce the same CDR3.

The specimen sequenced was naive CD4+ T cells sorted from blood. As to subset: CD45RA+ positively selected. The origin of this receptor is a man aged 18 to 29 in good health. The chain is built from TRBV6-6 and TRBJ2-3; D is unclear. The CDR3 is CASSYGSSTDTQYF. In DNA, the CDR3 is TGTGCCAGCAGTTACGGGTCGAGCACAGATACGCAGTATTTT.